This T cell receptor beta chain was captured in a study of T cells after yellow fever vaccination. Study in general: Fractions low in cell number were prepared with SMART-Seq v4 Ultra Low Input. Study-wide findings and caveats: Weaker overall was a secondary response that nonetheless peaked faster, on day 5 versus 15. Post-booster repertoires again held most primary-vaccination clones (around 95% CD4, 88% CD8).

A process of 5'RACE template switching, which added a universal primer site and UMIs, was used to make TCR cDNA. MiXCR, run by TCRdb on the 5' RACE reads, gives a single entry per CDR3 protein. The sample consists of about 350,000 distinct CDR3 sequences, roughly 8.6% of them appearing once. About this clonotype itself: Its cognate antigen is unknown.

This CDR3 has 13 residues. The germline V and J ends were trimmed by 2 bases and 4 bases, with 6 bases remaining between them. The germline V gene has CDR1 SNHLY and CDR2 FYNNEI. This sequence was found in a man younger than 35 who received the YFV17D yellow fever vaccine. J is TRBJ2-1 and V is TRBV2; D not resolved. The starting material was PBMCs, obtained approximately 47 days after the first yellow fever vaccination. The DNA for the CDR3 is TGTGCCAGCAGTGAATGGCTTTACAATGAGCAGTTCTTC. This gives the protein CASSEWLYNEQFF.